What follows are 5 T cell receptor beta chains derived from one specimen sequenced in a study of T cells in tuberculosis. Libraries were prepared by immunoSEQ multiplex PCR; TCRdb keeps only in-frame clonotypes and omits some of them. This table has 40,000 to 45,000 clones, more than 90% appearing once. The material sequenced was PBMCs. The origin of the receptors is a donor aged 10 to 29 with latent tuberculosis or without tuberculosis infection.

Written as DNA, the CDR3 is TGTGCCAGCAGTCTCAGGGGACCCTCTTACGAGCAGTACTTC. Protein sequence: CASSLRGPSYEQYF. The rearrangement joins TRBV27 to TRBJ2-7; tentatively, D is TRBD1 (6 bases). The V end lost 5 bases, the J end lost 4 bases, and 15 bases lay between the germline ends. The CDR3 runs 14 residues. CDR1 and CDR2 from the germline V gene are MNHEY and SMNVEV (reference sequence).

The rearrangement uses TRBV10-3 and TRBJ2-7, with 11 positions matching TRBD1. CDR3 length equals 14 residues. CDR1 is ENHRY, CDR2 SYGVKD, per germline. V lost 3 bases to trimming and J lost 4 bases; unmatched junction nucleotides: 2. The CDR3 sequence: CAISDRDRGYEQYF. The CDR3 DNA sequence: TGTGCCATCAGTGACCGGGACAGGGGGTACGAGCAGTACTTC.

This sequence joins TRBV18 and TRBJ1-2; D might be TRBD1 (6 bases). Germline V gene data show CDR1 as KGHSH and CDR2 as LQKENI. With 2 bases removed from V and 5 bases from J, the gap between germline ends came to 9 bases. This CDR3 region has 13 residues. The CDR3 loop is CASSPGQPYGYTF. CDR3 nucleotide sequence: TGTGCCAGCTCACCAGGACAGCCTTATGGCTACACCTTC.

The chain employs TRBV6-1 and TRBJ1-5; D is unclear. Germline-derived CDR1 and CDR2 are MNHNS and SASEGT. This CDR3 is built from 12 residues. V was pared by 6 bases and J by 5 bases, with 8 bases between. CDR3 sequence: CASRAPYQPQHF. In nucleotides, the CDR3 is TGTGCCAGCAGGGCCCCGTATCAGCCCCAGCATTTT.

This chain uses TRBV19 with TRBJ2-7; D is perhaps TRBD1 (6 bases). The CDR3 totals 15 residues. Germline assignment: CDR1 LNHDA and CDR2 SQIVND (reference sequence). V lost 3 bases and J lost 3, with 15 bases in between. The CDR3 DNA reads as TGTGCCAGTAGTATTGGTAGAAAGGGACACTACGAGCAGTACTTC. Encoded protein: CASSIGRKGHYEQYF.